What follows describes a single TCR beta chain. The antigen it binds to is not known. No per-base quality is available; no much larger clone lies one base away. Other nucleotide sequences from this sample produce the same CDR3. These data belong to a study of shared clonotypes between healthy human individuals (dated by TCRdb to the early 2020s). Study-level background: The cohort comprised a couple of women and a few men aged 18 to 49 years. Leukapheresis yielded between about 0.9 and 8.9 billion PBMCs per donor. For each donor, CD4 naive and CD4 memory were each given three plates, CD8 naive was given two plates, and CD8 memory was given one plate. To increase sequencing depth and limit assay-specific biases, different laboratories used diverse techniques to prepare libraries and sequence TCR repertoires. The study deeply sequenced blood TCR repertoires of about 5 healthy adults to estimate repertoire size and the extent of clonotype sharing between individuals.

V and J lose 0 bases and 1 base, and a span of 6 bases separates them. From a lookup of the germline V gene, CDR1 and CDR2 are MNHEY and SVGAGI. Counted from cysteine to phenylalanine, this CDR3 has 14 amino acids. Only the CDR3 DNA stays, 42 bases, in frame from base 1. Beyond this particular receptor, the publication reports: Pairwise subsampling led to the expectation that sequencing depth would affect the degree of clonotype sharing among donors. Higher generation probabilities were observed for clonotypes shared by all four sorted-subset donors than for non-shared clonotypes. The genetic and exposure-history diversity represented was limited by the small number of donors. Incomplete sequencing was indicated by rarefaction of sorted-subset datasets, despite the large sequencing depth. Larger estimated clonotype richness was generally found for naive subsets than for memory subsets. Sampling was restricted to blood, and TCR repertoires in tissues likely differ from the TCR repertoires found in blood. When four donors were compared, the shared fraction of clonotypes was around 4.6% for naive CD4, 3.5% to 4% for naive CD8, 2% to 2.5% for memory CD4, and around 0.37% for memory CD8.

Using the deep immunoSEQ assay, TCR CDR3 regions were amplified from genomic DNA by multiplex PCR. Genomic DNA extracted from each cell subset was distributed evenly over all wells of several immunoSEQ 96-well plates, and each plate served as one replicate. Each replicate PCR for sorted subsets received about 0.2 ug genomic DNA, equal to tens of thousands of T cell genomes. Purified libraries were quantified with a Qubit 3.0 fluorometer, sized on a Bioanalyzer 2100, and re-quantified with the KAPA Library Quantification kit. A separate single-read 150-cycle Illumina NextSeq 550 flow cell was used to sequence each immunoSEQ 96-well plate. The paper's processing steps were these. Because the immunoSEQ output held only junctional sequences and lacked quality scores, the filtering could not match the filtering applied to full-length reads. To assign V/J genes and CDR3, sequences were annotated using PyIR, a Python wrapper for IgBLAST v1.9, with IMGT germline references. Reads were removed for weak V/J assignments (E-value above 1e-6), missing CDR3, stop codons, out-of-frame junctions, or ambiguous translated residues. A V3J clonotype was defined by an identical inferred V gene, J gene, and CDR3 amino acid sequence. The percentage overlap between two repertoires was calculated by dividing the number of shared unique clonotypes by the size of the smaller repertoire. Richness of each repertoire was evaluated using RTK rarefaction, the Chao1 estimator, and Recon v2.1 estimates of unobserved clonotypes. Generation probabilities for all TCRbeta clonotypes obtained by the gDNA method from a handful of donors were computed using OLGA. TCRdb re-hosts the immuneACCESS table, in-frame sequences only. Its copies lack some clones; in the studies checked, an unresolved V gene accounts for under half of them, and the cause for the rest is not known. From that table come the V and J calls and clone size; the DNA was used to work out D and trimming. This sample is represented by roughly 700,000 clones; roughly 88% of them were singletons. The leading ten clones occupy about 33% of the sample.

The donors were healthy, HIV-negative adults with no recently reported acute infections or vaccinations. Every donor was a Caucasian adult living in Nashville, Tennessee, USA. CD8 memory samples were composed of magnetically selected CD45RO+ cells combined with CCR7-negative CD45RA+ effector memory (TemRA) cells. Blood was obtained by leukapheresis, after which PBMCs were separated by Ficoll-Histopaque density gradient centrifugation and cryopreserved in liquid nitrogen vapor phase. Analytical flow cytometry was used to check the purity and quantity of every magnetically sorted T cell population. From each sorted fraction, genomic DNA was isolated and quantified by UV absorbance on a Nanodrop 2000c.

Source material: memory CD8+ T cells from PBMCs. Per the publication, the cell subset or site label means: CD45RO+ cells pooled with CCR7-negative TemRA cells. The V and J segments used are TRBV6-5 and TRBJ1-1; the D gene assignment is ambiguous. This sequence originates from a man between 18 and 35 years old in good health. Some clones in this sample may be carry-over from other donors' samples. The sequence in DNA is TGTGCCAGCAGTTACTCGTTAGGGAACACTGAAGCTTTCTTT. Translated, it gives CASSYSLGNTEAFF.